This is a list of T cell receptor beta chains from one sample in a study of CXCR3-negative and CXCR3-positive naive CD8 T cells. TCRdb re-called the 5' RACE reads, yielding one record per CDR3 amino acid sequence without DNA. Reported are fewer than 95,000 distinct CDR3 sequences; the ten largest clones contain around 1.5%. The sequenced material came from naive CXCR3- CD8+ T cells from blood. These receptor sequences come from a human donor in good health. Some clones in this sample may be carry-over from other donors' samples. The CDR3 runs from the conserved cysteine through the conserved F or W. Expanded clones get a size class; other rows say once, few or many, or leave the size out.

abundance: -; v_gene: TRBV7-3; j_gene: TRBJ2-3; len: 17; CDR3aa: CASSFFVGGRGTDTQYF
abundance: -; v_gene: TRBV7-7; j_gene: TRBJ2-1; len: 12; CDR3aa: CASSAPGGEQFF
abundance: -; v_gene: TRBV29-1; j_gene: TRBJ1-1; len: 14; CDR3aa: CSVEETDLNTEAFF
abundance: -; v_gene: TRBV3-1; j_gene: TRBJ2-5; len: 15; CDR3aa: CASSQEIVGEETQYF
abundance: -; v_gene: TRBV10-2; j_gene: TRBJ2-7; len: 16; CDR3aa: CASSDEGTGGFYEQYF
abundance: -; v_gene: TRBV4-3; j_gene: TRBJ2-6; len: 19; CDR3aa: CASSQVRGRLLSGANVLTF
abundance: -; v_gene: TRBV29-1; j_gene: TRBJ1-2; len: 17; CDR3aa: CSVEDPLTSGDVYGYTF
abundance: -; v_gene: TRBV20-1; j_gene: TRBJ2-7; len: 14; CDR3aa: CSATGLADLYEQYF
abundance: -; v_gene: TRBV29-1; j_gene: TRBJ2-1; len: 19; CDR3aa: CSTYGTGGEGVSSYNEQFF
abundance: -; v_gene: TRBV6-2/TRBV6-3; j_gene: TRBJ2-4; len: 14; CDR3aa: CASSYWGEANIQYF
abundance: -; v_gene: TRBV7-8; j_gene: TRBJ2-1; len: 16; CDR3aa: CASSLGPGGPYNEQFF
abundance: -; v_gene: TRBV29-1; j_gene: TRBJ2-2; len: 13; CDR3aa: CSVEERDTGELFF
abundance: -; v_gene: TRBV7-2; j_gene: TRBJ2-7; len: 14; CDR3aa: CASSSPRGFYEQYF
abundance: -; v_gene: TRBV18; j_gene: TRBJ2-7; len: 15; CDR3aa: CASSPPAGLTYEQYF
abundance: -; v_gene: TRBV29-1; j_gene: TRBJ1-1; len: 12; CDR3aa: CSAQTGDTEAFF
abundance: -; v_gene: TRBV29-1; j_gene: TRBJ1-4; len: 15; CDR3aa: CSAAAIGAVEEKLFF
abundance: -; v_gene: TRBV5-1; j_gene: TRBJ1-2; len: 15; CDR3aa: CASSLGPGTGVGYTF
abundance: -; v_gene: TRBV29-1; j_gene: TRBJ2-1; len: 18; CDR3aa: CSVEGIVPRRNIYNEQFF
abundance: -; v_gene: TRBV12-3/TRBV12-4; j_gene: TRBJ2-7; len: 11; CDR3aa: CACRTDYEQYF
abundance: -; v_gene: TRBV12-3/TRBV12-4; j_gene: TRBJ2-2; len: 16; CDR3aa: CASRRTGTGYPGELFF
abundance: -; v_gene: TRBV20-1; j_gene: TRBJ2-1; len: 18; CDR3aa: CSARDQGTSGQTYNEQFF
abundance: -; v_gene: TRBV6-5; j_gene: TRBJ2-5; len: 14; CDR3aa: CASSTSSYQETQYF
abundance: -; v_gene: TRBV29-1; j_gene: TRBJ2-5; len: 13; CDR3aa: CSGVAINQETQYF
abundance: -; v_gene: TRBV7-2; j_gene: TRBJ2-2; len: 16; CDR3aa: CASSFTRTGPTGELFF
abundance: -; v_gene: TRBV5-4; j_gene: TRBJ2-3; len: 15; CDR3aa: CASSSTARVPDTQYF
abundance: -; v_gene: TRBV5-1; j_gene: TRBJ1-2; len: 20; CDR3aa: CASSPYPPGTGAASHYGYTF
abundance: -; v_gene: TRBV7-3; j_gene: TRBJ2-1; len: 15; CDR3aa: CASSLTSGRVNEQFF
abundance: -; v_gene: TRBV28; j_gene: TRBJ2-5; len: 16; CDR3aa: CASIFEEWAGGETQYF
abundance: medium-sized; v_gene: TRBV4-1; j_gene: TRBJ1-1; len: 14; CDR3aa: CASSQVGLNTEAFF
abundance: -; v_gene: TRBV29-1; j_gene: TRBJ2-3; len: 15; CDR3aa: CSVLGAFNRGDTQYF
abundance: -; v_gene: TRBV28; j_gene: TRBJ2-1; len: 14; CDR3aa: CASSSPGGGVEQFF
abundance: -; v_gene: TRBV7-6; j_gene: TRBJ2-5; len: 14; CDR3aa: CASSHPRTQETQYF
abundance: -; v_gene: TRBV10-2; j_gene: TRBJ2-7; len: 13; CDR3aa: CASSELGRDEQYF
abundance: -; v_gene: TRBV28; j_gene: TRBJ2-2; len: 18; CDR3aa: CASSLSGLSGASSGELFF
abundance: -; v_gene: TRBV7-3; j_gene: TRBJ2-2; len: 14; CDR3aa: CASSFLPNTGELFF
abundance: -; v_gene: TRBV29-1; j_gene: TRBJ2-5; len: 14; CDR3aa: CSVEDLSAEETQYF
abundance: -; v_gene: TRBV29-1; j_gene: TRBJ2-7; len: 14; CDR3aa: CSATVRGTPSEQYF
abundance: -; v_gene: TRBV4-3; j_gene: TRBJ1-2; len: 18; CDR3aa: CASSQRATGAKPRDGYTF
abundance: -; v_gene: TRBV6-2/TRBV6-3; j_gene: TRBJ2-1; len: 18; CDR3aa: CASSYPDLQVSSYNEQFF
abundance: -; v_gene: TRBV5-1; j_gene: TRBJ2-7; len: 15; CDR3aa: CASSNYSGGSYEQYF
abundance: -; v_gene: TRBV11-2; j_gene: TRBJ2-7; len: 15; CDR3aa: CASSLGGQESYEQYF
abundance: -; v_gene: TRBV7-8; j_gene: TRBJ1-4; len: 13; CDR3aa: CASSPFDSEKLFF
abundance: -; v_gene: TRBV7-8; j_gene: TRBJ2-3; len: 15; CDR3aa: CASSLGGQGTDTQYF
abundance: -; v_gene: TRBV9; j_gene: TRBJ2-3; len: 15; CDR3aa: CASTLGPDNTDTQYF
abundance: -; v_gene: TRBV29-1; j_gene: TRBJ2-1; len: 11; CDR3aa: CSVEARGEQFF